The 15 T cell receptor beta chains listed next were all sequenced from one sample in a study of blood T cell repertoires in COVID-19. Profiling relied on immunoSEQ multiplex PCR, and the TCRdb table lists in-frame clones only, not all of them. In the table there are 150,000 to 170,000 clones, around 85% of which are singletons. The sample was peripheral blood. These receptor sequences come from a man aged 55 to 70 with COVID-19, enrolled during active disease.

This CDR3 is CASSQDWGRGDYGYTF. CDR3 bases: TGTGCCAGCAGCCAAGATTGGGGCAGGGGGGACTATGGCTACACCTTC. J is TRBJ1-2 and V is TRBV14, with 7 bases that match TRBD1. This CDR3 has 16 amino acids. Germline CDR1 SGHDN, CDR2 FVKESK. V gave up 0 bases and J gave up 3 bases; unmatched junction bases: 7. Together with reference TRBV14 and TRBJ1-2, the CDR3 gives the full variable domain: EAGVTQFPSHSVIEKGQTVTLRCDPISGHDNLYWYRRVMGKEIKFLLHFVKESKQDESGMPNNRFLAERTGGTYSTLKVQPAELEDSGVYFCASSQDWGRGDYGYTFGSGTRLTVV.

The V and J genes are TRBV7-2 and TRBJ1-5; a weak D match, TRBD1 (6 bases). Trimming left V 1 base short and J 5 bases short, with 18 bases between. This CDR3 comprises 17 residues. From germline, CDR1 is SGHTA and CDR2 FQGNSA. In nucleotides, the CDR3 is TGTGCCAGCAGCTTAGAGGGGGGGAGGGTGTGGTATCAGCCCCAGCATTTT. Its protein product is CASSLEGGRVWYQPQHF.

The V gene is TRBV25-1, the J gene TRBJ2-7; TRBD1 matches at 10 bases. This CDR3 has 16 amino acids. The ends lost 4 bases at V and 1 base at J; junction bases unmatched: 7. From germline, CDR1 is MGHDK and CDR2 SYGVNS. CDR3 residues: CASSAPQGQGSYEQYF. For the CDR3, the DNA is TGTGCCAGCAGTGCTCCCCAGGGACAGGGGTCCTACGAGCAGTACTTC.

This rearrangement joins TRBV30 to TRBJ2-7; D is perhaps TRBD2 (7 bases). The V and J ends lost 3 bases and 3 bases respectively, with 18 bases between them. The CDR3 has 15 amino acids. CDR1 and CDR2 from the germline V gene are GTSNPN and SVGIG (reference sequence). DNA for the CDR3: TGTGCCTGGAGAGGGGGGGCGATTTGGGACTACGAGCAGTACTTC. As protein: CAWRGGAIWDYEQYF.

This rearrangement joins TRBV7-2 to TRBJ1-2; 9 bases fit TRBD1. The CDR3 is 14 amino acids. In germline, CDR1 is SGHTA, CDR2 FQGNSA. V lost 4 bases to trimming and J lost 7 bases; unmatched junction nucleotides: 7. The chain's CDR3 is CASSSWGTGFGYTF. The CDR3 nucleotides are TGTGCCAGCAGCTCTTGGGGGACAGGGTTTGGCTACACCTTC.

The rearrangement uses TRBV3-1 (or the pseudogene TRBV3-2) and TRBJ2-3; TRBD2 matches 10 bases. This CDR3 spans 14 amino acids. The germline V gene encodes CDR1 LGHDT and CDR2 YNNKEL (reference sequence). V was pared by 6 bases and J by 6 bases, with 6 bases of the junction left unmatched. CDR3 DNA: TGTGCCAGCAGTCTACTAGCGGGGCTTGATACGCAGTATTTT. Encoded protein: CASSLLAGLDTQYF.

This clone has just one count. The CDR3 is CASSQAGTNTGELFF. CDR3 in DNA: TGTGCCAGCAGCCAAGCGGGGACGAACACCGGGGAGCTGTTTTTT. V is TRBV3-1 (or the pseudogene TRBV3-2) and J is TRBJ2-2; possibly TRBD2 for D (5 bases). V was shortened by 1 base and J by 0 bases, with 6 bases between the two germline ends. Germline-derived CDR1 and CDR2 are LGHDT and YNNKEL (reference sequence). This CDR3 is built from 15 residues.

The chain couples TRBV29-1 to TRBJ2-7; D is possibly TRBD1 (5 bases). V was trimmed by 3 bases and J by 4 bases, leaving 13 bases between them. The germline V gene encodes CDR1 SQVTM and CDR2 ANQGSEA. This CDR3 is built from 13 residues. This chain's CDR3 is CSVEIQGPYEQYF. CDR3 coding DNA: TGCAGCGTTGAGATCCAGGGCCCGTACGAGCAGTACTTC.

V usage is TRBV19 and J usage is TRBJ2-1, with 9 bases identical to TRBD1. The CDR3 contains 14 residues. Trimming at V came to 5 bases and at J to 9 bases, leaving 8 bases not matched to a gene. Germline lookup yields CDR1 LNHDA and CDR2 SQIVND (reference sequence). The CDR3 region has the DNA TGTGCCAGTAGTGTACAGGGGGCACAGGGTGAGCAGTTCTTC. This codes for CASSVQGAQGEQFF.

This rearrangement joins TRBV28 to TRBJ1-2, with D possibly being TRBD1 (6 bases). Trimming took 8 bases from V and 6 from J, leaving 13 bases between them. Germline-derived CDR1 and CDR2 are MDHEN and SYDVKM. This CDR3 is built from 12 residues. The CDR3 is CASVGGLDGYTF. The CDR3 DNA follows: TGTGCCAGCGTCGGGGGGCTGGATGGCTACACCTTC.

The V and J genes are TRBV19 and TRBJ2-3; D not resolved. Germline values: CDR1 LNHDA, CDR2 SQIVND (reference sequence). The CDR3 runs to 13 residues. V was clipped by 5 bases and J by 4 bases, with 10 bases between them. The CDR3 spells CASSSLPADTQYF. The CDR3 bases are TGTGCCAGTAGTTCCCTCCCGGCAGATACGCAGTATTTT.

This chain uses TRBV2 with TRBJ1-3, with a weak D call TRBD1 (5 bases). Trimming removed 0 bases from V and 0 bases from J, with 9 bases in between. Germline V gene lookup returns CDR1 SNHLY and CDR2 FYNNEI. The length of the CDR3 is 16 residues. CDR3 residues: CASSEARGTSGNTIYF. The CDR3 DNA sequence: TGTGCCAGCAGTGAAGCTCGGGGGACCTCTGGAAACACCATATATTTT.

This chain connects TRBV11-2 to TRBJ2-7, with 9 bases lining up with TRBD2. V trimming: 5 bases; J trimming: 0 bases; junction bases outside the gene matches: 17. In germline, CDR1 is SGHAT, CDR2 FQNNGV. This CDR3 contains 19 residues. CDR3: CASSKSGVSGGPSSYEQYF. CDR3 in DNA: TGTGCCAGCAGCAAAAGCGGTGTTAGCGGGGGACCCAGCTCCTACGAGCAGTACTTC.

This clone has just one count. The rearrangement links TRBV15 to TRBJ1-1; D is unresolved. Germline CDR1 LNHNV, CDR2 YYDKDF (reference sequence). CDR3 length: 15 amino acids. V dropped 0 bases and J dropped 4 bases, with 12 bases sitting between them. This CDR3 reads CATSRDLRVGTEAFF. CDR3 bases: TGTGCCACCAGCAGAGATTTGAGGGTGGGCACTGAAGCTTTCTTT.

The V gene is TRBV5-1, the J gene TRBJ2-3, with D maybe TRBD2 (5 bases). The CDR3 extends over 14 amino acids. CDR1 and CDR2 (germline): SGHRS, YFSETQ. With 7 bases removed from V and 2 bases from J, the gap between germline ends came to 14 bases. CDR3 nucleotides: TGCGCCAGCGTTGCGGGTCAAGTCACAGATACGCAGTATTTT. It encodes CASVAGQVTDTQYF.